A selection of T cell receptor beta chains follows, all from one sample in a study of T-cell reconstitution after alpha-beta-depleted transplantation in children. In TCRdb, the PCR reads were re-called with MiXCR into one record per CDR3 protein. Of 200,000 to 300,000 distinct CDR3 sequences listed, around 7.5% are singletons. The starting material was PBMCs, mostly from graft donor cells, obtained 180 days after TCRalphabeta/CD19-depleted stem cell transplant. These receptors were obtained from a male patient younger than 18 who had a stem cell transplant for acute lymphoblastic leukemia, so the T cells may come from the graft donor. Both conserved end residues are part of each CDR3. A D gene is named only where the DNA matches it firmly. Only some rows state a clone size, as once, few, many or a class for expanded clones.

clone_size j_call d_call v_call cdr3_nt cdr3_aa
many TRBJ2-5 . TRBV20-1 TGCAGTGCTAGCCTGGGAGAGACCCAGTACTTC CSASLGETQYF
. TRBJ2-7 . TRBV6-1 TGTGCCACTCTCCCGACGGTCTCCTACGAGCAGTACTTC CATLPTVSYEQYF
many TRBJ1-1 TRBD1 TRBV6-1 TGTGCCAGCAGACCCAACAGGGGGCTGATGAACACTGAAGCTTTCTTT CASRPNRGLMNTEAFF
many TRBJ2-3 . TRBV7-8 TGTGCCAGCAGGGGGGTCAGCGCGCGCGCAGATACGCAGTATTTT CASRGVSARADTQYF
many TRBJ1-1 . TRBV12-3/TRBV12-4 TGTGCCAGCGGCCTTTATAAAGGAACAGGGCCTGAAGCTTTCTTT CASGLYKGTGPEAFF
many TRBJ2-5 . TRBV2 TGTGCCAGCAGTGAGGGCTGGGGATTCCAAGAGACCCAGTACTTC CASSEGWGFQETQYF
many TRBJ1-2 . TRBV10-3 TGTGCCATCAGTGCCCCAACGACAGGACAAGCTAACTATGGCTACACCTTC CAISAPTTGQANYGYTF
many TRBJ2-3 . TRBV29-1 . CSVFGPDTQYF
many TRBJ2-4 . TRBV7-9 TGTGCCAGCAGCGAGACCCAGGGGAGAAACATTCAGTACTTC CASSETQGRNIQYF
few TRBJ1-1 . TRBV19 TGTGCCAGTAGTCCTTTCGGGACCTTTTACACTGAAGCTTTCTTT CASSPFGTFYTEAFF
many TRBJ2-7 . TRBV28 TGTGCCAGCAGTACCGAACACCGGGACCCCTACGAGCAGTACTTC CASSTEHRDPYEQYF
many TRBJ1-2 TRBD1 TRBV27 TGTGCCAGCAGTTCCTTACGGGGGACAGGGCGTAATGGCTACACCTTC CASSSLRGTGRNGYTF
many TRBJ2-6 . TRBV7-2 TGTGCCAGCAGCCCAAATCTTGTCGCTGGGGCCAACGTCCTGACTTTC CASSPNLVAGANVLTF
many TRBJ2-1 . TRBV12-3/TRBV12-4 TGTGCCAGCAGGCCAGGGCCTTCCCCCTACAATGAGCAGTTCTTC CASRPGPSPYNEQFF
many TRBJ2-1 . TRBV10-3 TGTGCCATCAGCGCCCGGGGGCCGCAGTTCTTC CAISARGPQFF
many TRBJ2-2 . TRBV12-3/TRBV12-4 TGTGCCAGCAGTTTAGGGGCACCCATGGGCACCGGGGAGCTGTTTTTT CASSLGAPMGTGELFF
many TRBJ2-7 . TRBV28 TGTGCCAGCAGTTCCCAAAATTTCTACGAGCAGTACTTC CASSSQNFYEQYF
. TRBJ2-5 TRBD2 TRBV20-1 TGCAGTGCTAGAGGGCTAGCGGGTGAGACCCAGTACTTC CSARGLAGETQYF
few TRBJ2-3 TRBD2 TRBV29-1 TGCAGCGCCATGACTAGCGGGAGGGGGAATACGCAGTATTTT CSAMTSGRGNTQYF
many TRBJ1-4 TRBD1 TRBV12-5 TGTGCTAGTGGTCTCCGGACAGGGGGGAGGGAAAAACTGTTTTTT CASGLRTGGREKLFF
. TRBJ1-2 TRBD1 TRBV7-2 TGTGCCAGCAGCCCATGGACAGGGGTCGGCTACACCTTC CASSPWTGVGYTF
many TRBJ2-5 . TRBV18 TGTGCCAGCTCACGACGGGCCGACCCAGAGACCCAGTACTTC CASSRRADPETQYF
many TRBJ2-1 TRBD2 TRBV20-1 TGCAGTGCCAAGAGAGAGGAGACTAGCGGCCCCGGGTACGGGCAGTTCTTC CSAKREETSGPGYGQFF
few TRBJ2-6 TRBD2 TRBV9 TGTGCCAGCAGCGTTTCTAGCGGGGGGGCCGGCTCTGGGGCCAACGTCCTGACTTTC CASSVSSGGAGSGANVLTF
few TRBJ1-5 . TRBV7-6 TGTGCCAGCAGCCTGTCCCCTTACAGGGTGGGGAATCAGCCCCAGCATTTT CASSLSPYRVGNQPQHF
many TRBJ1-2 . TRBV12-3/TRBV12-4 TGTGCCAGCAGTTTAGCGATAGGCTATGGCTACACCTTC CASSLAIGYGYTF
many TRBJ2-1 TRBD1 TRBV7-7 TGTGCCAGCAGCTTAACAGGGACAGGGTACAATGAGCAGTTCTTC CASSLTGTGYNEQFF
many TRBJ2-4 . TRBV7-2 TGTGCCAGCAGCCCCCAGTTGGGGTGGGACATTCAGTACTTC CASSPQLGWDIQYF
many TRBJ2-3 TRBD2 TRBV6-5 TGTGCCAGCAGTTGGACTAGCGGCACAGATACGCAGTATTTT CASSWTSGTDTQYF
many TRBJ2-7 . TRBV20-1 TGCAGTGCTAGAGATGGGGGCGCGTTCCCATACGAGCAGTACTTC CSARDGGAFPYEQYF
few TRBJ2-5 . TRBV19 TGTGCCAGTAGTCCCAGACCGAGACAGACCCAGTACTTC CASSPRPRQTQYF
many TRBJ1-1 . TRBV7-9 TGTGCCAGCAGCTTAACCCCCCGGGGCACTGAAGCTTTCTTT CASSLTPRGTEAFF
many TRBJ2-7 TRBD1 TRBV15 TGTGCCACCAGCGCTGGGACAGGGAACGAGCAGTACTTC CATSAGTGNEQYF
. TRBJ1-2 TRBD1 TRBV6-1 TGTGCCAGCAGTCCTGGAGACAGGGGCGGTGGCTACACCTTC CASSPGDRGGGYTF
many TRBJ2-5 . TRBV3-1 TGTGCCAGCAGCCAAGATTTCGGGGAGGTTGTCCAGGAGACCCAGTACTTC CASSQDFGEVVQETQYF
many TRBJ2-1 TRBD2 TRBV28 TGTGCCAGCAGTCGGACTAGCGGGAGCTCCTACAATGAGCAGTTCTTC CASSRTSGSSYNEQFF
few TRBJ2-2 . TRBV7-6 TGTGCCAGCAGCTTAGCCCCCACCGGGGAGCTGTTTTTT CASSLAPTGELFF